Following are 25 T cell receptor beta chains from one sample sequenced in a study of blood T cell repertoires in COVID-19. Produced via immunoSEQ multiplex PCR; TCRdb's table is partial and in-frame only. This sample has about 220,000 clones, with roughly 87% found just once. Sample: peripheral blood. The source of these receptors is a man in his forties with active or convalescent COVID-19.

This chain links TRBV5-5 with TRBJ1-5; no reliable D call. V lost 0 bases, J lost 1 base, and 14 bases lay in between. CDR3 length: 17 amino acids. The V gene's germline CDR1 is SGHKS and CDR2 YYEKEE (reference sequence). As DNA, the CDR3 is TGTGCCAGCAGCTTGGCCTATGGGCCCCGGAGCAATCAGCCCCAGCATTTT. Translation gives CASSLAYGPRSNQPQHF.

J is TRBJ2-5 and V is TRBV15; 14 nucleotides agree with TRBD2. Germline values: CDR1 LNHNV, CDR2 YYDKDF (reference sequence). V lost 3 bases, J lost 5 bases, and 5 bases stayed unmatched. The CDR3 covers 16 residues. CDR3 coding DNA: TGTGCCACCAGCAGGGGGACTAGCGGGAGTATCGAGACCCAGTACTTC. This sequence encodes CATSRGTSGSIETQYF.

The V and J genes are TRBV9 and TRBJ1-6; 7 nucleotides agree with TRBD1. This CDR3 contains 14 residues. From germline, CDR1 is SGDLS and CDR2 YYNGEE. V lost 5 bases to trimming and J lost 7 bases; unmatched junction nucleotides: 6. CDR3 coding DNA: TGTGCCAGCAGTGCCCGGGACAGCAATTCACCCCTCCACTTT. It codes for CASSARDSNSPLHF. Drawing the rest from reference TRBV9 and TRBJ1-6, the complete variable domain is DSGVTQTPKHLITATGQRVTLRCSPRSGDLSVYWYQQSLDQGLQFLIQYYNGEERAKGNILERFSAQQFPDLHSELNLSSLELGDSALYFCASSARDSNSPLHFGNGTRLTVT.

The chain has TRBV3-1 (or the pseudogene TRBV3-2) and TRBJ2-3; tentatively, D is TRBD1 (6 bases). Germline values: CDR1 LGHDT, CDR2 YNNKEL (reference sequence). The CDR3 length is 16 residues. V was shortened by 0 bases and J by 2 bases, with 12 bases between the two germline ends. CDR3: CASSQDGQLHTDTQYF. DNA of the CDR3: TGTGCCAGCAGCCAAGACGGACAGCTTCACACAGATACGCAGTATTTT.

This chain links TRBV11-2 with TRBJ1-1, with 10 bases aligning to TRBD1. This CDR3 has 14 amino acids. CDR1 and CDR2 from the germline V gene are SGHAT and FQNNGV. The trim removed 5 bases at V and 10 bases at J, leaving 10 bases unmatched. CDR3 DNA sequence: TGTGCCAGCAGCCCACGGACAGGGGGGAGGGGAGCTTTCTTT. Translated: CASSPRTGGRGAFF.

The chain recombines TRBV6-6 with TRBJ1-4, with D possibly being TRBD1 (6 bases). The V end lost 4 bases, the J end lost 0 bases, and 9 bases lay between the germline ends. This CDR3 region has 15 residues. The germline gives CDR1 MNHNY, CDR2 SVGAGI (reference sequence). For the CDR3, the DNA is TGTGCCAGCAGTTCGGGGACACCAACTAATGAAAAACTGTTTTTT. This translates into CASSSGTPTNEKLFF.

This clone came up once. The CDR3 loop is CASSYLREQYF. The CDR3 DNA reads as TGTGCCAGCAGTTACCTCCGGGAGCAGTACTTC. V is TRBV6-2 or TRBV6-3 and J is TRBJ2-7; D unclear. V was shortened by 2 bases and J by 7 bases, with 6 bases between the two germline ends. Germline lookup yields CDR1 MNHEY and CDR2 SVGEGT. The CDR3 runs to 11 residues.

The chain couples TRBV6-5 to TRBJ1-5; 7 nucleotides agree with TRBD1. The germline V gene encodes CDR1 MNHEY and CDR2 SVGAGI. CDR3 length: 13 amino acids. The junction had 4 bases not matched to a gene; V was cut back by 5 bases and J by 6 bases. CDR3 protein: CASSPDRVQPQHF. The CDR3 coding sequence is TGTGCCAGCAGTCCTGACAGGGTTCAGCCCCAGCATTTT.

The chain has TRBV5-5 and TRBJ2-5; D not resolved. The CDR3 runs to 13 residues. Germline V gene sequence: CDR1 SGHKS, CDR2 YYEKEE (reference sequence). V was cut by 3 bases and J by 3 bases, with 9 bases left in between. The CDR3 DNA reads TGTGCCAGCAGCTACCGAACAGAAGAGACCCAGTACTTC. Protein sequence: CASSYRTEETQYF.

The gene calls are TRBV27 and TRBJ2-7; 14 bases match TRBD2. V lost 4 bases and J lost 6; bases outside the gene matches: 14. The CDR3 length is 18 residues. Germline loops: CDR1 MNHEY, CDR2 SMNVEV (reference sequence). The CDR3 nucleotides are TGTGCCAGCAGTTCTCGGGGGACTAGCGGGAGTCGTATTACCGAGCAGTACTTC. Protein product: CASSSRGTSGSRITEQYF.

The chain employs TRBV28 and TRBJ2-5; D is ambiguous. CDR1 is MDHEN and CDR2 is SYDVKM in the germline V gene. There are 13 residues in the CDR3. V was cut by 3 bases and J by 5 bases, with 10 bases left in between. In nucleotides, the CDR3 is TGTGCCAGCAGTTTGAGGTCGCGGGAGACCCAGTACTTC. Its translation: CASSLRSRETQYF.

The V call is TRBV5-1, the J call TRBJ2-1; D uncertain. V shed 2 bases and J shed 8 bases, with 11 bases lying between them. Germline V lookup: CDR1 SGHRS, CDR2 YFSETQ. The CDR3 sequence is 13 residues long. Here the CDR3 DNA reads TGCGCCAGCAGCTTTCAGAGAGGCGATGAGCAGTTCTTC. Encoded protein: CASSFQRGDEQFF.

The DNA of the CDR3 is TGTGCTAGTGGGGACAGTTTGAACACTGAAGCTTTCTTT. Protein: CASGDSLNTEAFF. The genes are TRBV12-5 and TRBJ1-1, with a weak D call TRBD1 (6 bases). The CDR3 runs to 13 residues. Trimming cost V 6 bases and J 0 bases, with 8 bases left between them. Germline CDR1 LGHNT, CDR2 FRNRAP.

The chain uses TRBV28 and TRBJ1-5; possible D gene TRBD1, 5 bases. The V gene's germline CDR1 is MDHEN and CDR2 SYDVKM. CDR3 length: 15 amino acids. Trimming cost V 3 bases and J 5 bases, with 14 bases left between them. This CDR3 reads CASSLQGLVDQPQHF. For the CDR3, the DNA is TGTGCCAGCAGTTTGCAGGGTCTTGTCGATCAGCCCCAGCATTTT.

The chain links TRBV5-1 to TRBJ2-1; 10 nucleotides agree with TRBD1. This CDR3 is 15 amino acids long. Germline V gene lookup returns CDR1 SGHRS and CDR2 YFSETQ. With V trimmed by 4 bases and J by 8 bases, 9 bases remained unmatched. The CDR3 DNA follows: TGCGCCAGCAGCCCACAGCGGGGGACAGGGGATGAGCAGTTCTTC. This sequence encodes CASSPQRGTGDEQFF. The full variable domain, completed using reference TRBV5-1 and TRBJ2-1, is KAGVTQTPRYLIKTRGQQVTLSCSPISGHRSVSWYQQTPGQGLQFLFEYFSETQRNKGNFPGRFSGRQFSNSRSEMNVSTLELGDSALYLCASSPQRGTGDEQFFGPGTRLTVL.

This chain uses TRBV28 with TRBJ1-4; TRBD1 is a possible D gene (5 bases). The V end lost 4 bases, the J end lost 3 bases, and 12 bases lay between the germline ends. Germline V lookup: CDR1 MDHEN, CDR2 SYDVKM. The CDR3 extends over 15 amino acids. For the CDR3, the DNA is TGTGCCAGCAGTTCTTCAGGGCGTTCTAATGAAAAACTGTTTTTT. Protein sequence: CASSSSGRSNEKLFF.

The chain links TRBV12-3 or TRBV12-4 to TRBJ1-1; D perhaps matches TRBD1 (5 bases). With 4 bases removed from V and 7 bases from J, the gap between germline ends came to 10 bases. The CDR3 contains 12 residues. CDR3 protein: CASSSNRREAFF. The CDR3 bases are TGTGCCAGCAGTTCCAACAGGCGTGAAGCTTTCTTT.

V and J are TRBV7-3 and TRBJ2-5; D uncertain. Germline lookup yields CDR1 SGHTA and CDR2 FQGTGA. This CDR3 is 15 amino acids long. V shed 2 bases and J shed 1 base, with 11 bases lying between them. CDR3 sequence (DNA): TGTGCCAGCAGCTTAGAGCTTCCCCCCCAAGAGACCCAGTACTTC. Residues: CASSLELPPQETQYF.

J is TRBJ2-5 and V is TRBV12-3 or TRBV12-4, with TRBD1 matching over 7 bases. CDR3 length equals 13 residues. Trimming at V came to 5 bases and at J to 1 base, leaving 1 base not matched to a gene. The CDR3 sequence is CASSDRAQETQYF. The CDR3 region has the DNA TGTGCCAGCAGTGACAGGGCCCAAGAGACCCAGTACTTC.

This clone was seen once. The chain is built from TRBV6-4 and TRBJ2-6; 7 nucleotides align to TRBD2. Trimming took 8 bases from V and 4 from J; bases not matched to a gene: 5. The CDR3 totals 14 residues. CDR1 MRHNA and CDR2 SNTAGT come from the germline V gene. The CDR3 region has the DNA TGTGCCAGCGGGGAGGGCGGAGGGGCCAACGTCCTGACTTTC. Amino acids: CASGEGGGANVLTF.

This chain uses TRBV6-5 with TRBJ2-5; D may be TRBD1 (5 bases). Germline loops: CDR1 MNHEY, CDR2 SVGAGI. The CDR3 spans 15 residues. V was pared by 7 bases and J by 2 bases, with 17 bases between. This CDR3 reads CASNKRGREQETQYF. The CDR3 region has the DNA TGTGCCAGCAATAAAAGGGGCAGGGAACAAGAGACCCAGTACTTC.

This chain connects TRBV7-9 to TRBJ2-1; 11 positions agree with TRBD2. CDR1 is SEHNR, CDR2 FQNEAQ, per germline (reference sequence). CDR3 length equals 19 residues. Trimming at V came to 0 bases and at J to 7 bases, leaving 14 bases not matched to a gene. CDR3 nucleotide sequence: TGTGCCAGCAGCTTAGCCGGGGGAATAGCGGGAGGGATGGGGAATGAGCAGTTCTTC. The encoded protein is CASSLAGGIAGGMGNEQFF.

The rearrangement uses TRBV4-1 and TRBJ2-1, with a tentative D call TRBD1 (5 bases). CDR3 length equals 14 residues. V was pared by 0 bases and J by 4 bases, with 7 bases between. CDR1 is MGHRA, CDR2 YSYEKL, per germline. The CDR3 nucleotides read TGCGCCAGCAGCCAAGACTGGACATACAATGAGCAGTTCTTC. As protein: CASSQDWTYNEQFF.

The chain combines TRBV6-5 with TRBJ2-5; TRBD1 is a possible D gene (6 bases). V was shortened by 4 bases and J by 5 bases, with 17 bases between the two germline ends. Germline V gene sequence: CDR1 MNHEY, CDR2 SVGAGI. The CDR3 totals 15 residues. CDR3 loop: CASSFFPGTTETQYF. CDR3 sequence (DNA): TGTGCCAGCAGTTTCTTTCCCGGGACAACGGAGACCCAGTACTTC.

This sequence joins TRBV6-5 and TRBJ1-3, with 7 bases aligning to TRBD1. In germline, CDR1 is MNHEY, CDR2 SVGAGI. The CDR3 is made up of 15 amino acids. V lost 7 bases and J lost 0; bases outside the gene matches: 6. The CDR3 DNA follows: TGTGCCAGCACATCGGACAGGAGCTCTGGAAACACCATATATTTT. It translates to CASTSDRSSGNTIYF.